This T cell receptor beta chain comes out of a study of cytomegalovirus exposure and HLA in healthy donors. Overall study findings and caveats: A few chains tied to CMV proved CMV antigen-specific in vitro. When a later analysis compared HLA-associated TCR beta chains with equally common others, the HLA-associated chains turned out to be more clonally expanded and to have lower generation probabilities. Published work reported that the classifier diagnosed cytomegalovirus status with high specificity and sensitivity.

Vbeta (60) and Jbeta (13) primers were used in the PCR. Here immunoSEQ multiplex PCR was the method, and the copy in TCRdb shows in-frame clones only, minus some. The sample has fewer than 250,000 clones, 85% seen once. The CDR3 loop spans 16 amino acids. V gave up 6 bases and J gave up 4 bases; unmatched junction bases: 13. In germline, CDR1 is SNHLY, CDR2 FYNNEI. On this clone itself: Antigen unknown.

This TCR came from a human donor in good health. Sequencing input: PBMCs. V usage is TRBV2 and J usage is TRBJ1-1, with TRBD1 matching over 8 bases. The CDR3 sequence is CASSLRQGASSTEAFF. The CDR3 coding sequence is TGTGCCAGCAGCCTTAGGCAGGGGGCGTCTAGCACTGAAGCTTTCTTT.